These 29 T cell receptor beta chains were all obtained from the same sample, sequenced in a study of shared clonotypes between healthy human individuals. Positive CCR7 selection of CD45RO-negative cells yielded the naive CD8 cells, and terminally differentiated effector memory CD45RA+ cells were excluded. Sequencing was performed with immunoSEQ multiplex PCR; in TCRdb, only in-frame clones are kept and a portion is missing. The sample carries about 800,000 clones, about 97% recorded once. The sequencing input was naive CD8+ T cells sorted from blood. These receptors all come from a young man in good health.

This clone appeared once. The chain combines TRBV7-9 with TRBJ2-4; 9 nucleotides align to TRBD2. V lost 5 bases to trimming and J lost 1 base; unmatched junction nucleotides: 15. Germline values: CDR1 SEHNR, CDR2 FQNEAQ (reference sequence). The CDR3 runs to 19 residues. CDR3 protein: CASSVGTSKFPGAKNIQYF. The CDR3, as DNA: TGTGCCAGCAGCGTAGGGACTAGCAAATTCCCGGGGGCCAAAAACATTCAGTACTTC.

This chain uses TRBV28 with TRBJ1-1, with D possibly being TRBD1 (6 bases). This CDR3 is 13 amino acids long. Germline CDR1 reads MDHEN; CDR2 reads SYDVKM. Trimming took 4 bases from V and 1 from J, leaving 7 bases between them. CDR3 bases: TGTGCCAGCAGTTGGGGACAGAACACTGAAGCTTTCTTT. Its translation is CASSWGQNTEAFF.

V usage is TRBV7-9 and J usage is TRBJ2-7; no clear D gene. CDR1 is SEHNR, CDR2 FQNEAQ, per germline (reference sequence). The CDR3 consists of 16 residues. Trimming took 0 bases from V and 3 from J, leaving 15 bases between them. Here the CDR3 reads CASSLAQGIAFYEQYF. The CDR3 nucleotides read TGTGCCAGCAGCTTAGCGCAAGGGATCGCCTTCTACGAGCAGTACTTC.

J is TRBJ1-5 and V is TRBV19; TRBD1 is a possible D gene (6 bases). Germline V gene data show CDR1 as LNHDA and CDR2 as SQIVND (reference sequence). This CDR3 comprises 18 residues. V was pared by 5 bases and J by 2 bases, with 22 bases between. CDR3 protein: CASSGREDSSFRNQPQHF. The CDR3 region has the DNA TGTGCCAGTAGTGGCCGGGAGGACAGCTCATTCCGCAATCAGCCCCAGCATTTT.

The V call is TRBV6-6, the J call TRBJ2-3; unclear D gene. Germline assignment: CDR1 MNHNY and CDR2 SVGAGI (reference sequence). The CDR3 contains 14 residues. Deletions cut 0 bases from V and 5 bases from J, with 9 bases between. CDR3 in DNA: TGTGCCAGCAGTTACTCGAGTTCGGGAGATACGCAGTATTTT. Translated, it gives CASSYSSSGDTQYF.

The chain recombines TRBV15 with TRBJ2-7; 9 bases map to TRBD2. Germline V lookup: CDR1 LNHNV, CDR2 YYDKDF (reference sequence). The CDR3 is 16 amino acids. V was pared by 0 bases and J by 5 bases, with 8 bases of the junction left unmatched. Here the CDR3 reads CATSRDRAGGPNEQYF. CDR3 in DNA: TGTGCCACCAGCAGAGACCGGGCGGGAGGGCCAAACGAGCAGTACTTC.

V gene TRBV7-9 combines with J gene TRBJ2-2; D uncertain. The ends were cut back, 2 bases at V and 6 bases at J, with 10 bases in the middle. Germline assignment: CDR1 SEHNR and CDR2 FQNEAQ (reference sequence). The CDR3 is made up of 14 amino acids. CDR3 DNA: TGTGCCAGCAGCTTACCCGGCCGGCCCGGGGAGCTGTTTTTT. Its protein product is CASSLPGRPGELFF.

The chain combines TRBV4-3 with TRBJ2-1; weak D call: TRBD2 (5 bases). The CDR3 totals 16 residues. Per the germline V gene, CDR1 is LGHNA and CDR2 is YSLEER. Trimming pared 5 bases from V and 2 bases from J, leaving 16 bases between. The CDR3: CASSRGEGRAYNEQFF. The CDR3 DNA sequence: TGCGCCAGCAGCAGAGGTGAGGGTAGAGCCTACAATGAGCAGTTCTTC.

The rearrangement uses TRBV2 and TRBJ2-2, with TRBD1 matching over 8 bases. Germline V gene data show CDR1 as SNHLY and CDR2 as FYNNEI. CDR3 size: 15 residues. V gave up 4 bases and J gave up 1 base; unmatched junction bases: 2. DNA for the CDR3: TGTGCCAGCAGTGTGGGGACAGGGAACACCGGGGAGCTGTTTTTT. It specifies CASSVGTGNTGELFF.

The chain recombines TRBV6-6 with TRBJ2-5, with TRBD2 identical over 7 bases. The V and J ends lost 2 bases and 3 bases, in that order; junction bases with no gene match: 9. CDR1 is MNHNY and CDR2 is SVGAGI in the germline V gene (reference sequence). The CDR3 sequence is 16 residues long. CDR3 sequence (DNA): TGTGCCAGCAGTTACCCCAAGGGAGGGTACGAAGAGACCCAGTACTTC. Translated, it gives CASSYPKGGYEETQYF.

The V and J genes are TRBV7-2 and TRBJ1-5, with D uncertain. Germline V gene lookup returns CDR1 SGHTA and CDR2 FQGNSA. The CDR3 totals 15 residues. V was clipped by 5 bases and J by 3 bases, with 14 bases between them. CDR3 DNA sequence: TGTGCCAGCAGCCTAGACGGACGGCCCAATCAGCCCCAGCATTTT. It yields the protein CASSLDGRPNQPQHF.

V and J are TRBV2 and TRBJ1-1; D is possibly TRBD1 (6 bases). This CDR3 contains 14 residues. V lost 6 bases to trimming and J lost 5 bases, with 16 bases between them. Germline V gives CDR1 SNHLY, CDR2 FYNNEI. The CDR3 coding sequence is TGTGCCAGCAGCGTTACTACAGGGAGAACTGAAGCTTTCTTT. Translating it yields CASSVTTGRTEAFF.

The J gene is TRBJ2-7, the V gene TRBV12-5, with 9 bases that match TRBD2. Germline V gives CDR1 LGHNT, CDR2 FRNRAP. The CDR3 sequence is 17 residues long. After removal of 2 bases from V and 0 bases from J, the junction contained 8 bases not matched to a gene. This CDR3 reads CASGLIEETSGSYEQYF. CDR3 nucleotides: TGTGCTAGTGGTTTGATTGAGGAGACTAGCGGCTCCTACGAGCAGTACTTC.

The sample holds one count of this clone. Other DNA sequences in this specimen translate into the identical CDR3. V gene TRBV27 combines with J gene TRBJ2-7; D unclear. The CDR3 length is 13 residues. The germline CDR1 and CDR2 sequences are MNHEY and SMNVEV (reference sequence). V lost 6 bases and J lost 2, with 11 bases in between. The CDR3 sequence is CASSSSGAYEQYF. The CDR3 nucleotides are TGTGCCAGCAGCTCCTCGGGTGCCTACGAGCAGTACTTC.

The chain combines TRBV27 with TRBJ2-7, with 7 positions matching TRBD1. The CDR3 runs 15 residues. Trimming took 6 bases from V and 0 from J; bases not matched to a gene: 8. Looked up from germline, CDR1 is MNHEY and CDR2 is SMNVEV (reference sequence). The chain's CDR3 is CASSDAGGHSYEQYF. For the CDR3, the DNA is TGTGCCAGCAGCGACGCAGGGGGTCACTCCTACGAGCAGTACTTC.

The rearrangement uses TRBV30 and TRBJ1-2; no reliable D call. The CDR3 loop spans 12 amino acids. Germline values: CDR1 GTSNPN, CDR2 SVGIG (reference sequence). V was clipped by 3 bases and J by 0 bases, with 5 bases between them. The chain's CDR3 is CAWSNTNYGYTF. In DNA form, the CDR3 reads TGTGCCTGGAGCAATACTAACTATGGCTACACCTTC.

The CDR3 here is CASSPLAGGSYNEQFF. For the CDR3, the DNA is TGTGCCAGCAGCCCGCTAGCGGGTGGGTCCTACAATGAGCAGTTCTTC. The chain uses TRBV7-3 and TRBJ2-1; 8 nucleotides align to TRBD2. Germline V CDR1 and CDR2: SGHTA, FQGTGA. Unmatched junction bases numbered 7, after V lost 5 bases and J lost 1 base. The CDR3 runs 16 residues.

This chain joins TRBV11-2 and TRBJ2-1, with no clear D. V lost 7 bases to trimming and J lost 2 bases, with 9 bases between them. Germline loops: CDR1 SGHAT, CDR2 FQNNGV. This CDR3 region has 13 residues. DNA for the CDR3: TGTGCCAGCACCGCGACCACCTACAATGAGCAGTTCTTC. As protein: CASTATTYNEQFF.

In its sample, this clone was seen once. The rearrangement uses TRBV7-8 and TRBJ1-5; D gene ambiguous. V was cut by 0 bases and J by 0 bases, with 9 bases left in between. The CDR3 has 16 amino acids. Germline values: CDR1 SGHVS, CDR2 FQNEAQ. The chain's CDR3 is CASSLARAYSNQPQHF. CDR3 nucleotide sequence: TGTGCCAGCAGCTTAGCCCGGGCTTATAGCAATCAGCCCCAGCATTTT.

This clone has only a few counts. The CDR3: CASTAGHQFTGELFF. CDR3 coding DNA: TGTGCCAGCACAGCGGGACACCAATTCACCGGGGAGCTGTTTTTT. The rearrangement links TRBV25-1 to TRBJ2-2; D might be TRBD2 (7 bases). The CDR3 loop spans 15 amino acids. Between the trimmed V and J ends, which lost 7 bases and 4 bases, there was a span of 16 bases. Germline-derived CDR1 and CDR2 are MGHDK and SYGVNS.

The chain combines TRBV6-5 with TRBJ2-1; the D is unclear. Germline loops: CDR1 MNHEY, CDR2 SVGAGI. V was clipped by 4 bases and J by 8 bases, with 9 bases between them. The CDR3 length is 12 residues. Here the CDR3 DNA reads TGTGCCAGCAGTTCCGGTTGGGATGAGCAGTTCTTC. Protein product: CASSSGWDEQFF.

This chain connects TRBV6-6 to TRBJ2-7, with 8 bases aligning to TRBD1. Unmatched junction bases numbered 8, after V lost 7 bases and J lost 3 bases. The CDR3 spans 14 residues. In germline, CDR1 is MNHNY, CDR2 SVGAGI (reference sequence). For the CDR3, the DNA is TGTGCCAGCACCATGACAGGGGCGTACTACGAGCAGTACTTC. Its protein product is CASTMTGAYYEQYF.

The V call is TRBV2, the J call TRBJ2-7; 7 bases are shared with TRBD2. The CDR3 consists of 16 residues. The V gene end was trimmed by 5 bases and the J gene end by 3 bases; junction bases not matched to a gene: 13. Germline CDR1 reads SNHLY; CDR2 reads FYNNEI. The CDR3 reads CASSHSRLAGSYEQYF. The CDR3 region has the DNA TGTGCCAGCAGTCACTCGAGACTAGCAGGAAGCTACGAGCAGTACTTC.

This chain uses TRBV28 with TRBJ2-7; maybe TRBD1 (5 bases). The germline V gene has CDR1 MDHEN and CDR2 SYDVKM. CDR3 length: 13 amino acids. Trimming shortened V by 2 bases and J by 7 bases, and 12 bases separated the two germline ends. In DNA form, the CDR3 reads TGTGCCAGCAGTTTAGACAGCGCTTGGGAGCAGTACTTC. Amino acids: CASSLDSAWEQYF.

The chain links TRBV14 to TRBJ2-2, with no clear D. V dropped 1 base and J dropped 4 bases, with 19 bases sitting between them. The CDR3 loop spans 18 amino acids. Germline V gives CDR1 SGHDN, CDR2 FVKESK. The CDR3 DNA sequence: TGTGCCAGCAGCCAAGTAAACTATTCTTTGGGCAGCACCGGGGAGCTGTTTTTT. Translated, it gives CASSQVNYSLGSTGELFF.

The gene calls are TRBV19 and TRBJ2-1; possible D gene TRBD2, 5 bases. The germline CDR1 and CDR2 sequences are LNHDA and SQIVND (reference sequence). CDR3 size: 13 residues. The V end was cut by 3 bases, the J end by 7 bases, with 10 bases between. The CDR3 loop is CASSIVGRNEQFF. The CDR3, as DNA: TGTGCCAGTAGTATCGTAGGGAGAAATGAGCAGTTCTTC.

The chain recombines TRBV5-1 with TRBJ1-5; D unresolved. The CDR3 is 13 residues long. V was cut by 0 bases and J by 9 bases, with 10 bases left in between. Germline V CDR1 and CDR2: SGHRS, YFSETQ. The CDR3 DNA reads as TGCGCCAGCAGCTTGGACAGCGGTTGGCCCCAGCATTTT. This sequence encodes CASSLDSGWPQHF.

This chain uses TRBV2 with TRBJ2-7; TRBD1 might be the D (7 bases). V was clipped by 8 bases and J by 2 bases, with 10 bases between them. The germline CDR1 and CDR2 sequences are SNHLY and FYNNEI. This CDR3 has 12 amino acids. CDR3 amino acids: CASQGGAYEQYF. The CDR3, as DNA: TGTGCCAGCCAGGGGGGAGCCTACGAGCAGTACTTC.

The rearrangement uses TRBV29-1 and TRBJ2-7, with TRBD1 identical over 8 bases. The V segment lost 6 bases and the J segment 0 bases; nucleotides outside the gene matches: 4. CDR1 is SQVTM, CDR2 ANQGSEA, per germline. The CDR3 length is 13 residues. The CDR3 loop reads CSVKGQVSYEQYF. The CDR3 DNA follows: TGCAGCGTCAAGGGACAGGTCTCCTACGAGCAGTACTTC.